This TCR beta chain was recorded in a study of blood T cell repertoires in COVID-19 (TCRdb year 2020). Background for the entire study: Collaborator samples came from the United States, Italy and Spain and covered acute and convalescent phases of COVID-19. The prospective study material was composed of cDNA or gDNA derived from T cells, B-cell-depleted T cells, or PBMCs. Subjects who had been exposed to COVID-19, were actively infected with it, or had recovered from it provided the deeply sampled blood TCRbeta repertoires that made up the dataset. The repertoires were made available in a free public database intended to serve as a resource for research on the immune response to SARS-CoV-2. Samples were obtained from the ongoing ImmuneRACE study (first 160 participants) and from some 1,200 subjects provided by 6 global collaborators. Nearly every sample came with metadata listing a de-identified subject ID, COVID-19 status, age in years and sex. Where available, HLA class I and class II types were obtained from metadata supplied by the sample provider rather than from assay-based typing.

Relative to germline, V is 0 bases shorter and J is 5 bases shorter, with 4 bases between their ends. Reading the germline V gene gives CDR1 MNHEY and CDR2 SVGEGT. Spanning cysteine to phenylalanine, the CDR3 consists of 12 amino acids. The sequence is cut down to CDR3 DNA, 36 bases in frame from base 1. The collaborating institutions used their own protocols to collect whole blood in K2EDTA tubes. Collaborator samples were shipped for TCRbeta analysis as frozen whole blood, isolated PBMCs, or DNA extracted from either sample type. General conclusions and limits of the study: The amount of clinical and demographic metadata varied by source and participant and was provided uncurated.

TCRbeta CDR3 regions were amplified from genomic DNA using the immunoSEQ Assay, a bias-controlled multiplex PCR. The authors' pipeline ran thus. Within the assay, amplification of reference gene primers was used to estimate how many nucleated cells each sample contained. To quantify the absolute abundance of each unique TCRbeta CDR3 rearrangement, sequence reads were collapsed and filtered. For each sample, productive Simpson clonality was calculated by taking the square root of Simpson's diversity index across productive rearrangements. TCRdb limited this immuneACCESS table to in-frame rearrangements with V and J called. A share of clones is missing; checked studies link under half to unresolved V genes, and the rest is unexplained. The V and J calls and clone size come from that table; D and trimming were worked out from the DNA. Recorded for this sample are 85,000 to 100,000 clones; 75% to 90% of them occurred a single time. The ten top clones hold roughly 6.5% of the sample.

About this clone: Its antigen remains undetermined. The input lacks base qualities; no much larger clone sits a single base away.

The chain is made from TRBV6-2 or TRBV6-3 and TRBJ1-2; the D gene identity is not certain. The TCR was taken from a man in his 60s with acute or convalescent COVID-19. The specimen sequenced was peripheral blood. The sequence in DNA is TGTGCCAGCAGTTACTCACGGTATGGCTACACCTTC. It translates to CASSYSRYGYTF.